This is a list of T cell receptor beta chains from one sample in a study of cytomegalovirus exposure and HLA in healthy donors. Repertoires were generated with immunoSEQ multiplex PCR, while TCRdb's copy carries only in-frame clones and drops some. Its listing shows around 71,000 clones. The sequenced material came from PBMCs. Receptors originate from a woman in her 30s in good health and CMV-seronegative. The CDR3 runs from the conserved cysteine through the conserved F or W. Each record gives: J gene, D gene, V gene, CDR3 DNA, CDR3 protein. The D gene is left open where the match is weak.

>TRBJ2-5|TRBD2|TRBV7-9
TGTGCCAGCAGAGGGACTAGCGGGGGTGAGACCCAGTACTTC
CASRGTSGGETQYF
>TRBJ2-2|TRBD2|TRBV4-1
TGCGCCAGCAGCCAAGAGGACGGGAGGGGTCGTACCGGGGAGCTGTTTTTT
CASSQEDGRGRTGELFF
>TRBJ1-1|-|TRBV19
TGTGCCAGTAGTAGGGTCGGAGTAGGCTGGAACACTGAAGCTTTCTTT
CASSRVGVGWNTEAFF
>TRBJ2-6|-|TRBV9
TGTGCCAGCAGCGCCCAGTGGCGGGCCAACGTCCTGACTTTC
CASSAQWRANVLTF
>TRBJ2-5|-|TRBV4-1
TGCGCCAGCAGCCAAGATCCGGGGGAAGAGACCCAGTACTTC
CASSQDPGEETQYF
>TRBJ1-1|-|TRBV29-1
TGCTGCGTTTCCAGACAGTTGAACACTGAAGCTTTCTTT
CCVSRQLNTEAFF
>TRBJ1-2|TRBD1|TRBV28
TGTGCCAGCAGGGGACAGGACAACTATGGCTACACCTTC
CASRGQDNYGYTF
>TRBJ1-6|-|TRBV19
TGTGCCAGTAGACCAAGGAGGGGAACGGATAATTCACCCCTCCACTTT
CASRPRRGTDNSPLHF
>TRBJ1-2|-|TRBV28
TGTGCCAGCAGTTTACCGCCAAGTAGCTATGGCTACACCTTC
CASSLPPSSYGYTF
>TRBJ2-7|TRBD2|TRBV18
TGTGCCAGCTCGCAGGCTAGCGGGAACTACGAGCAGTACTTC
CASSQASGNYEQYF
>TRBJ2-2|-|TRBV4-1
TGCGCCAGCAGCCTAACCGGGGAGCTGTTTTTT
CASSLTGELFF